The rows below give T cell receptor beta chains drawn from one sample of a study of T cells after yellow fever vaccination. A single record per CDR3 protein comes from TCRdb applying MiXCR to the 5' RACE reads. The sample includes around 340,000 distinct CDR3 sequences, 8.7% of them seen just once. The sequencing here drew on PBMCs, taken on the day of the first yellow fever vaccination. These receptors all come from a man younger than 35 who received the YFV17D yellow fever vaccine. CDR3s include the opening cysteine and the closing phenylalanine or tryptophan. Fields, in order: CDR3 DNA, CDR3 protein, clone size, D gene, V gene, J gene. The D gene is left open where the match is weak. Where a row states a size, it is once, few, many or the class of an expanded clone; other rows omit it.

TGTGCCAGCAGTGAAATGTTTCGACAGGGAAAGGTCTACACCTTC,CASSEMFRQGKVYTF,-,TRBD1,TRBV25-1,TRBJ1-2
TGCGCCAGCAGCTTGGCCAACTCTGGGGCCAACGTCCTGACTTTC,CASSLANSGANVLTF,-,-,TRBV5-1,TRBJ2-6
TGCGCCAGCAGCTTGGCCGAGGGGGGGATCCAAGAGACCCAGTACTTC,CASSLAEGGIQETQYF,many,-,TRBV5-1,TRBJ2-5
TGTGCCAGCCGTACTGATAGAACGAACACTGAAGCTTTCTTT,CASRTDRTNTEAFF,few,-,TRBV18,TRBJ1-1
TGTGCTAGTGGTTTGAAGGTTTTATTCACAGGGCCCGGGGAGCTGTTTTTT,CASGLKVLFTGPGELFF,few,-,TRBV12-5,TRBJ2-2
TGTGCCAGCAGCCCAAACCCTCTGGATACGCAGTATTTT,CASSPNPLDTQYF,few,-,TRBV7-8,TRBJ2-3
TGCTGTTGGGGCCAGGGCTCTGGGGCCAACGTCCTGACTTTC,CCWGQGSGANVLTF,-,-,TRBV20-1,TRBJ2-6
TGTGCCAGCAGTGAGACCTGGACAGAATTGACTTACGAGCAGTACTTC,CASSETWTELTYEQYF,-,-,TRBV27,TRBJ2-7
TGCAGCGACATCAGGTCCTATGGCTACACCTTC,CSDIRSYGYTF,many,-,TRBV29-1,TRBJ1-2
TGCAGTGCTAGAGACTCACTCCTGAGCTCCTACAATGAGCAGTTCTTC,CSARDSLLSSYNEQFF,few,-,TRBV20-1,TRBJ2-1
TGCGCCAGCAGCTTTGAGATAGTACAAGAGACCCAGTACTTC,CASSFEIVQETQYF,many,-,TRBV5-1,TRBJ2-5